Each of the 31 T cell receptor beta chains below was sequenced from the same sample in a study of blood T cell dynamics during melanoma immunotherapy. Time point given: week 3, after first cycle of checkpoint inhibitor. Profiled with immunoSEQ multiplex PCR; TCRdb holds only in-frame clones, not every one. The table includes roughly 12,000 clones, around 82% detected once. This specimen consisted of blood, obtained from a patient treated with checkpoint blockade. Receptors originate from a human donor with melanoma.

The V gene is TRBV19, the J gene TRBJ2-2; 7 nucleotides line up with TRBD1. Trimming removed 4 bases from V and 4 bases from J; junction bases left unmatched: 6. Germline V lookup: CDR1 LNHDA, CDR2 SQIVND (reference sequence). The CDR3 totals 15 residues. In nucleotides, the CDR3 is TGTGCCAGTAGTAACACAGGGGTTCGCACCGGGGAGCTGTTTTTT. Its protein is CASSNTGVRTGELFF. Full variable domain (missing parts from reference TRBV19 and TRBJ2-2): DGGITQSPKYLFRKEGQNVTLSCEQNLNHDAMYWYRQDPGQGLRLIYYSQIVNDFQKGDIAEGYSVSREKKESFPLTVTSAQKNPTAFYLCASSNTGVRTGELFFGEGSRLTVL.

The V and J genes are TRBV14 and TRBJ2-3; 9 bases line up with TRBD2. Germline V gene data show CDR1 as SGHDN and CDR2 as FVKESK. The CDR3 length is 15 residues. The V gene end was trimmed by 2 bases and the J gene end by 3 bases; junction bases not matched to a gene: 3. Written as DNA, the CDR3 is TGTGCCAGCAGCCAAAGGCTAGCGGGGACAGATACGCAGTATTTT. It yields the protein CASSQRLAGTDTQYF.

V and J are TRBV11-2 and TRBJ2-1; 7 positions agree with TRBD2. CDR3 length equals 16 residues. CDR1 and CDR2 (germline): SGHAT, FQNNGV. With 0 bases clipped from V and 15 bases from J, the junction kept 17 bases outside the gene matches. The CDR3 nucleotides read TGTGCCAGCAGCTTAGATCTCGAGCTAGCGGACCCACAACCGTTCTTC. This translates into CASSLDLELADPQPFF.

This clone was seen more than once but under ten times. V and J are TRBV21-1 and TRBJ1-1. TRBV21-1 is deemed a pseudogene. The CDR3 extends over 15 amino acids. CDR3 bases: TGTGCCAGCAGCAAGCGGGTACCACCCCACACTGAAGCTTTCTTT. This encodes CASSKRVPPHTEAFF.

The chain has TRBV13 and TRBJ2-7; D remains ambiguous. Germline V gene lookup returns CDR1 PRHDT and CDR2 FYEKMQ (reference sequence). This CDR3 is 14 amino acids long. The V and J ends lost 4 bases and 2 bases respectively, with 12 bases between them. This CDR3 is CASSSPGRAYEQYF. The CDR3 DNA reads TGTGCCAGCAGCTCGCCGGGCCGTGCCTACGAGCAGTACTTC.

The chain recombines TRBV9 with TRBJ1-6, with 7 bases that match TRBD1. Per the germline V gene, CDR1 is SGDLS and CDR2 is YYNGEE. With V trimmed by 3 bases and J by 8 bases, 14 bases remained unmatched. The CDR3 consists of 17 residues. CDR3 bases: TGTGCCAGCAGCGAGGGCGTTTCTGGGACAGTACATTCACCCCTCCACTTT. This sequence encodes CASSEGVSGTVHSPLHF.

Here the CDR3 DNA reads TGTGCCAGCAGCTTAGGTCGGGCCACGCTATCTGGGGCCAACGTCCTGACTTTC. Amino acids: CASSLGRATLSGANVLTF. V usage is TRBV13 and J usage is TRBJ2-6; D is uncertain. Per germline, CDR1 PRHDT and CDR2 FYEKMQ (reference sequence). This CDR3 contains 18 residues. The V and J ends lost 0 bases and 1 base respectively, with 13 bases between them.

This clone was recorded once. This chain connects TRBV7-6 to TRBJ2-1, with no clear D. The CDR3 loop spans 15 amino acids. Germline V CDR1 and CDR2: SGHVS, FNYEAQ. Trimming stripped 4 bases from V and 0 bases from J, with 10 bases between. The CDR3 sequence: CASSSRRSSYNEQFF. In nucleotides, the CDR3 is TGTGCCAGCAGCTCAAGACGTAGCTCCTACAATGAGCAGTTCTTC.

CDR3 coding DNA: TGTGCCAGCAGCTTAGCGGAGAAGGGGGCGGGCAATCAGCCCCAGCATTTT. Encoded protein: CASSLAEKGAGNQPQHF. The J gene is TRBJ1-5, the V gene TRBV7-3; 7 nucleotides agree with TRBD1. Trimming at V came to 2 bases and at J to 2 bases, leaving 9 bases not matched to a gene. The germline V gene encodes CDR1 SGHTA and CDR2 FQGTGA. This CDR3 has 17 residues. The full variable domain, in which reference TRBV7-3 and TRBJ1-5 provide the parts outside the CDR3, is GAGVSQTPSNKVTEKGKYVELRCDPISGHTALYWYRQSLGQGPEFLIYFQGTGAADDSGLPNDRFFAVRPEGSVSTLKIQRTERGDSAVYLCASSLAEKGAGNQPQHFGDGTRLSIL.

This clone occurred a few times. V gene TRBV7-9 combines with J gene TRBJ2-7; TRBD1 or TRBD2 may be the D gene (5 bases each). This CDR3 has 12 residues. V was pared by 6 bases and J by 7 bases, with 13 bases between. Germline V gene lookup returns CDR1 SEHNR and CDR2 FQNEAQ (reference sequence). This CDR3 is CASRGTVGEQYF. In DNA, the CDR3 is TGTGCCAGCAGAGGGACCGTGGGGGAGCAGTACTTC.

This sequence joins TRBV9 and TRBJ2-1; D uncertain. CDR3 length: 13 residues. Trimming stripped 0 bases from V and 9 bases from J, with 10 bases between. Germline CDR1 and CDR2: SGDLS and YYNGEE. CDR3 sequence: CASSVEANGEQFF. Written as DNA, the CDR3 is TGTGCCAGCAGCGTAGAGGCTAATGGTGAGCAGTTCTTC.

In the case of this clone: This sequence may be a read error, since a much larger clone differs from it by one base. The rearrangement uses TRBV6-4 and TRBJ2-2, with D perhaps assigned TRBD1 or TRBD2 (5 bases each). The CDR3 runs to 13 residues. V lost 3 bases to trimming and J lost 3 bases, with 5 bases between them. Germline V lookup: CDR1 MRHNA, CDR2 SNTAGT. The chain's CDR3 is CASSEGDTGELFF. CDR3 in DNA: TGTGCCAGCAGTGAGGGGGACACCGGGGAGCTGTTTTTT.

The chain joins TRBV5-6 to TRBJ2-7, with TRBD2 matching over 9 bases. With 3 bases clipped from V and 1 base from J, the junction kept 11 bases outside the gene matches. This CDR3 contains 17 residues. Germline CDR1 reads SGHDT; CDR2 reads YYEEEE. CDR3 region: CASSSHPWSGGSYEQYF. Written as DNA, the CDR3 is TGTGCCAGCAGCTCCCACCCTTGGAGCGGGGGGTCCTACGAGCAGTACTTC.

This chain joins TRBV5-1 and TRBJ1-2; TRBD1 aligns across 7 bases. V lost 3 bases, J lost 2 bases, and 4 bases stayed unmatched. The germline gives CDR1 SGHRS, CDR2 YFSETQ. This CDR3 comprises 14 residues. CDR3 sequence (DNA): TGCGCCAGCAGCTCCCAGGGGGGGAACTATGGCTACACCTTC. Translation gives CASSSQGGNYGYTF.

This clone was seen once. V and J are TRBV19 and TRBJ2-7, with a weak D call TRBD1 (6 bases). From germline, CDR1 is LNHDA and CDR2 SQIVND (reference sequence). This CDR3 is built from 13 residues. Trimming removed 6 bases at V and 5 bases at J, with 14 bases between. The CDR3 spells CASSIQGINEQYF. DNA of the CDR3: TGTGCCAGTAGCATACAGGGAATCAACGAGCAGTACTTC.

The chain uses TRBV6-1 and TRBJ1-2; unclear D gene. CDR3 length: 15 amino acids. The germline CDR1 and CDR2 sequences are MNHNS and SASEGT. With 1 base removed from V and 2 bases from J, the gap between germline ends came to 11 bases. The CDR3 protein is CASSEGRAGNYGYTF. The CDR3, as DNA: TGTGCCAGCAGTGAAGGTCGGGCGGGAAACTATGGCTACACCTTC.

V usage is TRBV7-9 and J usage is TRBJ2-3; D uncertain. V gave up 2 bases and J gave up 0 bases, with 9 bases separating them. Germline values: CDR1 SEHNR, CDR2 FQNEAQ (reference sequence). CDR3 length equals 15 residues. The DNA for the CDR3 is TGTGCCAGCAGCTTAAACAGCCTTAGCACAGATACGCAGTATTTT. Its protein product is CASSLNSLSTDTQYF.

The chain recombines TRBV7-2 with TRBJ2-5; tentatively, D is TRBD2 (6 bases). Per germline, CDR1 SGHTA and CDR2 FQGNSA. V was clipped by 4 bases and J by 3 bases, with 12 bases between them. The CDR3 has 14 amino acids. The CDR3 loop reads CASSWETRKETQYF. Written as DNA, the CDR3 is TGTGCCAGCAGCTGGGAGACTAGAAAAGAGACCCAGTACTTC.

The chain carries TRBV6-1 and TRBJ1-3; D perhaps matches TRBD1 (6 bases). V lost 0 bases to trimming and J lost 2 bases, with 8 bases between them. From germline, CDR1 is MNHNS and CDR2 SASEGT. The CDR3 runs 15 residues. In DNA form, the CDR3 reads TGTGCCAGCAGTGAAGCGGGGGCAACTGGAAACACCATATATTTT. This sequence encodes CASSEAGATGNTIYF.

V is TRBV7-9 and J is TRBJ1-2; D gene ambiguous. This CDR3 region has 16 residues. Germline V lookup: CDR1 SEHNR, CDR2 FQNEAQ (reference sequence). V shed 5 bases and J shed 2 bases, with 18 bases lying between them. CDR3 in DNA: TGTGCCAGCAGCCCCCCAGAGGGCAGAGAGAACTATGGCTACACCTTC. Translation: CASSPPEGRENYGYTF. The full variable domain, completed using reference TRBV7-9 and TRBJ1-2, is DTGVSQNPRHKITKRGQNVTFRCDPISEHNRLYWYRQTLGQGPEFLTYFQNEAQLEKSRLLSDRFSAERPKGSFSTLEIQRTEQGDSAMYLCASSPPEGRENYGYTFGSGTRLTVV.

This clone was seen only a few times. The chain recombines TRBV7-9 with TRBJ1-1; a possible D gene is TRBD1 (5 bases). The V end was cut by 0 bases, the J end by 4 bases, with 12 bases between. In germline, CDR1 is SEHNR, CDR2 FQNEAQ (reference sequence). The CDR3 loop spans 15 amino acids. The CDR3, as DNA: TGTGCCAGCAGCTTAGCTGTCAGGGATGGCACTGAAGCTTTCTTT. Translating gives CASSLAVRDGTEAFF. Using reference TRBV7-9 and TRBJ1-1 for the parts outside the CDR3, the full variable domain is DTGVSQNPRHKITKRGQNVTFRCDPISEHNRLYWYRQTLGQGPEFLTYFQNEAQLEKSRLLSDRFSAERPKGSFSTLEIQRTEQGDSAMYLCASSLAVRDGTEAFFGQGTRLTVV.

J is TRBJ2-2 and V is TRBV19; D gene ambiguous. Germline V gene data show CDR1 as LNHDA and CDR2 as SQIVND (reference sequence). This CDR3 has 11 amino acids. V lost 6 bases and J 9 bases, leaving 8 bases between the germline ends. This chain's CDR3 is CASSFGRELFF. In DNA, the CDR3 is TGTGCCAGTAGCTTCGGTAGGGAGCTGTTTTTT.

This rearrangement joins TRBV7-6 to TRBJ2-3; D remains ambiguous. The CDR3 runs to 12 residues. Trimming left V 4 bases short and J 4 bases short, with 6 bases between. Germline values: CDR1 SGHVS, CDR2 FNYEAQ. CDR3 sequence: CASSWEPDTQYF. DNA of the CDR3: TGTGCCAGCAGCTGGGAACCAGATACGCAGTATTTT.

The sample holds a few counts of this clone. The V and J genes are TRBV6-5 and TRBJ1-5; 7 nucleotides match TRBD1. The CDR3 totals 15 residues. V dropped 6 bases and J dropped 0; count of bases not matched to a gene: 5. Germline V gives CDR1 MNHEY, CDR2 SVGAGI. The CDR3 loop is CASSLGQYSNQPQHF. For the CDR3, the DNA is TGTGCCAGCAGCCTGGGACAGTATAGCAATCAGCCCCAGCATTTT.

The rearrangement links TRBV5-1 to TRBJ1-2, with D maybe TRBD1 (5 bases). Germline V gene lookup returns CDR1 SGHRS and CDR2 YFSETQ. Trimming took off 0 bases at V and 4 bases at J, with 16 bases between the two ends. CDR3 length equals 16 residues. Here the CDR3 reads CASSLEGELGIYGYTF. CDR3 nucleotide sequence: TGCGCCAGCAGCTTGGAAGGGGAGTTGGGGATCTATGGCTACACCTTC.

This chain joins TRBV6-4 and TRBJ2-3; D not resolved. Germline CDR1 MRHNA, CDR2 SNTAGT. The CDR3 runs 13 residues. The V end lost 4 bases, the J end lost 2 bases, and 7 bases lay between the germline ends. CDR3 residues: CASSALPTDTQYF. In DNA form, the CDR3 reads TGTGCCAGCAGTGCCCTACCCACAGATACGCAGTATTTT.

The chain employs TRBV7-9 and TRBJ1-2; 11 bases are shared with TRBD1. This CDR3 has 15 amino acids. Trimming took 10 bases from V and 8 from J; bases not matched to a gene: 15. Germline-derived CDR1 and CDR2 are SEHNR and FQNEAQ (reference sequence). CDR3 DNA: TGTGCCATCGGGACAGGGGGATTACCCTCGTTGGGCTACACCTTC. This gives the protein CAIGTGGLPSLGYTF.

This clone has just a few counts. In DNA, the CDR3 is TGCGCCAGCAGCGCGGGACAGGGGCCTAACTATGGCTACACCTTC. Translating gives CASSAGQGPNYGYTF. The chain recombines TRBV4-1 with TRBJ1-2; 10 bases line up with TRBD1. The germline V gene has CDR1 MGHRA and CDR2 YSYEKL. The ends lost 5 bases at V and 0 bases at J; junction bases unmatched: 3. This CDR3 is built from 15 residues.

This clone has only one observation. The CDR3 nucleotides read TGTGCCAGCAGTTTATCAGCGGAATGGATGGGCTCTGGGGCCAACGTCCTGACTTTC. Protein product: CASSLSAEWMGSGANVLTF. V and J are TRBV28 and TRBJ2-6, with D maybe TRBD2 (5 bases). CDR3 length: 19 residues. V was clipped by 1 base and J by 0 bases, with 16 bases between them. CDR1 is MDHEN, CDR2 SYDVKM, per germline. The whole variable domain, filled in from reference TRBV28 and TRBJ2-6, reads DVKVTQSSRYLVKRTGEKVFLECVQDMDHENMFWYRQDPGLGLRLIYFSYDVKMKEKGDIPEGYSVSREKKERFSLILESASTNQTSMYLCASSLSAEWMGSGANVLTFGAGSRLTVL.

The chain combines TRBV30 with TRBJ1-1, with 12 bases identical to TRBD1. The germline V gene encodes CDR1 GTSNPN and CDR2 SVGIG (reference sequence). V shed 1 base and J 0 bases; nucleotides not matched to a gene: 3. This CDR3 has 16 residues. The DNA of the CDR3 is TGTGCCTGGAGTGGGGGGGACAGGGGGCTGAACACTGAAGCTTTCTTT. Its translation: CAWSGGDRGLNTEAFF.

A few counts support this clone. CDR3 sequence: CASSPRTGNTEAFF. The CDR3 nucleotides read TGTGCCAGCAGCCCTCGGACAGGCAACACTGAAGCTTTCTTT. The J gene is TRBJ1-1, the V gene TRBV9, with 7 bases identical to TRBD1. The CDR3 runs to 14 residues. Germline values: CDR1 SGDLS, CDR2 YYNGEE. V was pared by 4 bases and J by 2 bases, with 5 bases of the junction left unmatched.